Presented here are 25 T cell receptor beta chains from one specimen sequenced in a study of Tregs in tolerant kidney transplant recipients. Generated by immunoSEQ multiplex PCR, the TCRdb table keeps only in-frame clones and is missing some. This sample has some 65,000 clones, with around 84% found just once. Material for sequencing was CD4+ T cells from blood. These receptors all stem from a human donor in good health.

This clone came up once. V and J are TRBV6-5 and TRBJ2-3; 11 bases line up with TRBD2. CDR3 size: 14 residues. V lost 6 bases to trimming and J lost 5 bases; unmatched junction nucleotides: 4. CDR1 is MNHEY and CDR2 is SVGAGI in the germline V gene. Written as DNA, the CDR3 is TGTGCCAGCAGGAGCGGACTAGCGGGAGATACGCAGTATTTT. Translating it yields CASRSGLAGDTQYF.

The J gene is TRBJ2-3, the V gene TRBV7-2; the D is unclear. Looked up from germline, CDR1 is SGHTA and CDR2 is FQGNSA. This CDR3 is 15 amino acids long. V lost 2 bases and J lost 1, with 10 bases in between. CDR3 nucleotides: TGTGCCAGCAGCTTACGGCGTCACGGCACAGATACGCAGTATTTT. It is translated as CASSLRRHGTDTQYF.

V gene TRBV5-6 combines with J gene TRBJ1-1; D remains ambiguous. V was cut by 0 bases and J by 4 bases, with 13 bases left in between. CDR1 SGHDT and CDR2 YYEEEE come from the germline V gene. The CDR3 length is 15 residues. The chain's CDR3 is CASSLAWDPSTEAFF. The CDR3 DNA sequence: TGTGCCAGCAGCTTGGCCTGGGATCCTAGCACTGAAGCTTTCTTT.

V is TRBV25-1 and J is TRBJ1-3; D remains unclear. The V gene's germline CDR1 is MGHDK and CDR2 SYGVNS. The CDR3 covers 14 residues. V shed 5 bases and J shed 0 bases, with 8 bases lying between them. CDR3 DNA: TGTGCCAGCAGTTTCGGTGGCTCTGGAAACACCATATATTTT. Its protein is CASSFGGSGNTIYF.

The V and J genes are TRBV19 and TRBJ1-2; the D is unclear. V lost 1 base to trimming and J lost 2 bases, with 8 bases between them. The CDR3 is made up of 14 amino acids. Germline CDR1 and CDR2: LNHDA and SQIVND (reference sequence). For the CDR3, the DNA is TGTGCCAGTAGTATAGGAAGGCAGAACTATGGCTACACCTTC. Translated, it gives CASSIGRQNYGYTF.

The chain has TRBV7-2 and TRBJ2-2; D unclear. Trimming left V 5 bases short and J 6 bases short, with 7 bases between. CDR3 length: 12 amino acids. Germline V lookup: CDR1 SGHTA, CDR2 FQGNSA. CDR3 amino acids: CASSLGAGELFF. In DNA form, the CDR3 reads TGTGCCAGCAGCCTTGGAGCCGGGGAGCTGTTTTTT. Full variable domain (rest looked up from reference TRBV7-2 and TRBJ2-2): GAGVSQSPSNKVTEKGKDVELRCDPISGHTALYWYRQSLGQGLEFLIYFQGNSAPDKSGLPSDRFSAERTGGSVSTLTIQRTQQEDSAVYLCASSLGAGELFFGEGSRLTVL.

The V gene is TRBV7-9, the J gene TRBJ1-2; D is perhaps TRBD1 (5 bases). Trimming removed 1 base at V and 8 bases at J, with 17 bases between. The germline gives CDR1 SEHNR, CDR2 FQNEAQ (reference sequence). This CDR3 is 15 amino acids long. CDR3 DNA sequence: TGTGCCAGCAGCTTAGGGCATTATTTAAGGGGCGGCTACACCTTC. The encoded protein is CASSLGHYLRGGYTF.

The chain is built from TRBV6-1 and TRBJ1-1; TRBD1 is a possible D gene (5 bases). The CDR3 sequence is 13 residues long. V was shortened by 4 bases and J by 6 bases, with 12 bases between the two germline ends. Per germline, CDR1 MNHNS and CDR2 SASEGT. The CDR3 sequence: CASSGSRDSEAFF. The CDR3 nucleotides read TGTGCCAGCAGTGGATCTAGGGACTCTGAAGCTTTCTTT.

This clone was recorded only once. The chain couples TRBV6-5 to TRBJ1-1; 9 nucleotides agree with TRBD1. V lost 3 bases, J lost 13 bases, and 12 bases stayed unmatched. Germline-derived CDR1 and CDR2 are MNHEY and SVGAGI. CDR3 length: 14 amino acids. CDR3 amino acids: CASSYTRDRDLVFF. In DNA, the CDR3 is TGTGCCAGCAGTTATACCCGGGACAGGGACCTTGTTTTCTTT.

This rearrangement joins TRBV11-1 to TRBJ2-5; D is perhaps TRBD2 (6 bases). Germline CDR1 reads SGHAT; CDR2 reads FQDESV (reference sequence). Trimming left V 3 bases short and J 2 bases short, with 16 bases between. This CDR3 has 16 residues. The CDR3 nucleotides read TGTGCCAGCAGCTTGTATGTAATGGACTATCAAGAGACCCAGTACTTC. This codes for CASSLYVMDYQETQYF.

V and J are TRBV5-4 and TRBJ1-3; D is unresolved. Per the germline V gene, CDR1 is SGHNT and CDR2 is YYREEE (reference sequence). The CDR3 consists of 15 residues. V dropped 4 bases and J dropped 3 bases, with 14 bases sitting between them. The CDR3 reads CASSQMGGNGNTIYF. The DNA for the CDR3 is TGTGCCAGCAGCCAAATGGGAGGGAATGGAAACACCATATATTTT.

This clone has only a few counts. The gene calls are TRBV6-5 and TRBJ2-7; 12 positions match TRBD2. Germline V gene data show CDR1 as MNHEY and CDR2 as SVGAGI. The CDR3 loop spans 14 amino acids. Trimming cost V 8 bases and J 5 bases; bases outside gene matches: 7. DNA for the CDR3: TGTGCCAGCCAAAGACTAGCGGGAGTTCACGAGCAGTACTTC. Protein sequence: CASQRLAGVHEQYF.

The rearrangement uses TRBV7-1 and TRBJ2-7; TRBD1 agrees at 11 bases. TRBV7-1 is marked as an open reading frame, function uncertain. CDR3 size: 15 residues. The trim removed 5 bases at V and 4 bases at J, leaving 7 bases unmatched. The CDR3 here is CASSPWTGGSYEQYF. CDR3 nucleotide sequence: TGTGCCAGCAGCCCGTGGACAGGGGGCTCGTACGAGCAGTACTTC.

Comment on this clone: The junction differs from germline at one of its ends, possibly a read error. Here the CDR3 reads CASSLKCVAEIRDF. In DNA, the CDR3 is TGTGCTAGCAGCTTAAAGTGTGTGGCGGAGATTCGGGACTTC. The gene calls are TRBV7-7 and TRBJ2-7; D is unresolved. The CDR3 has 14 residues. Germline-derived CDR1 and CDR2 are SSHAT and FNYEAQ (reference sequence).

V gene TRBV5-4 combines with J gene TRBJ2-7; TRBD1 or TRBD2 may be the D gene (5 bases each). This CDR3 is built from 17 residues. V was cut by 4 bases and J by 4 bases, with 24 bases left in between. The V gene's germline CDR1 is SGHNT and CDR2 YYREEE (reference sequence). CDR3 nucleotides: TGTGCCAGCAGCCCCCCCCCGGGGCAGGGAGTATTGTACGAGCAGTACTTC. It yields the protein CASSPPPGQGVLYEQYF.

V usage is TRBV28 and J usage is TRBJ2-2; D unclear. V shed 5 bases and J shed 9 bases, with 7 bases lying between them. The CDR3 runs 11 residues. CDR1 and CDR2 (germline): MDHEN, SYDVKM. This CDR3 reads CASSNKRELFF. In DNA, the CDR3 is TGTGCCAGCAGTAATAAACGGGAGCTGTTTTTT. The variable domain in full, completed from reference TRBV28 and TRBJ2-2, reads DVKVTQSSRYLVKRTGEKVFLECVQDMDHENMFWYRQDPGLGLRLIYFSYDVKMKEKGDIPEGYSVSREKKERFSLILESASTNQTSMYLCASSNKRELFFGEGSRLTVL.

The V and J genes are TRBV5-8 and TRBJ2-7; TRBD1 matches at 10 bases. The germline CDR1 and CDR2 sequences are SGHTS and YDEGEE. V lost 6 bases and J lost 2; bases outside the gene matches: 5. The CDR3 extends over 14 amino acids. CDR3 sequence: CASNVDRGPYEQYF. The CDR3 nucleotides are TGTGCCAGCAACGTTGACAGGGGGCCCTACGAGCAGTACTTC.

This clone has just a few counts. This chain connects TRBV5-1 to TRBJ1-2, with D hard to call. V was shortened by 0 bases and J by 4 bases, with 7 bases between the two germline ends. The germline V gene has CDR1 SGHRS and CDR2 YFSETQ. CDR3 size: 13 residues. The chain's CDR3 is CASSLGQFYGYTF. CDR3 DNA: TGCGCCAGCAGCTTGGGTCAATTCTATGGCTACACCTTC.

The CDR3 spells CASSLSTSGRGVRYEQYF. CDR3 bases: TGTGCCAGCAGTTTATCCACTAGCGGGAGAGGTGTAAGGTACGAGCAGTACTTC. The rearrangement joins TRBV27 to TRBJ2-7; 11 bases line up with TRBD2. Trimming took 0 bases from V and 4 from J; bases not matched to a gene: 11. Germline V gives CDR1 MNHEY, CDR2 SMNVEV (reference sequence). There are 18 residues in the CDR3.

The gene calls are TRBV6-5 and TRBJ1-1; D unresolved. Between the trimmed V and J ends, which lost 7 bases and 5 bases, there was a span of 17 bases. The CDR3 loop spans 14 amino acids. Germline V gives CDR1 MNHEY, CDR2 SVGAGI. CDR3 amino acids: CASNSPLGLTEAFF. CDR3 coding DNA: TGTGCCAGCAATTCCCCTCTTGGGTTAACTGAAGCTTTCTTT.

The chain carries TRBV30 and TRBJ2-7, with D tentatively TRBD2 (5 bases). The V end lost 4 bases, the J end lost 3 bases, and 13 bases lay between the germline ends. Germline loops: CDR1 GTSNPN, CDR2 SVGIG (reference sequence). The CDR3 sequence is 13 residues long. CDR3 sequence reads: CAWKRVLNYEQYF. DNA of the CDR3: TGTGCCTGGAAGAGGGTCCTGAACTACGAGCAGTACTTC.

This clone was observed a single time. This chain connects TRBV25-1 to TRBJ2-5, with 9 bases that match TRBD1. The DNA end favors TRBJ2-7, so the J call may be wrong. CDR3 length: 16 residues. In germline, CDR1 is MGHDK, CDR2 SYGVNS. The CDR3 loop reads CASSDSPGQGLYEQYF. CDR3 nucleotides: TGTGCCAGCAGTGACTCTCCGGGACAGGGTCTGTACGAGCAGTACTTC.

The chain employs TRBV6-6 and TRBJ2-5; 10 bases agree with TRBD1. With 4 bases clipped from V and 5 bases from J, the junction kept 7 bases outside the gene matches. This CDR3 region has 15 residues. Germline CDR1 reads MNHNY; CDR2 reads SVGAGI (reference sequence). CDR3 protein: CASSSPTGGSETQYF. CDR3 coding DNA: TGTGCCAGCAGTTCCCCGACAGGGGGCTCGGAGACCCAGTACTTC.

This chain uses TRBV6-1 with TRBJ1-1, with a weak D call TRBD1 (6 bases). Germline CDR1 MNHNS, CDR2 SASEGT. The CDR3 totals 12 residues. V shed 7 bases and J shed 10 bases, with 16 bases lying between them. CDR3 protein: CASIEWGARAFF. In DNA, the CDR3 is TGTGCCAGCATCGAATGGGGGGCAAGAGCTTTCTTT.

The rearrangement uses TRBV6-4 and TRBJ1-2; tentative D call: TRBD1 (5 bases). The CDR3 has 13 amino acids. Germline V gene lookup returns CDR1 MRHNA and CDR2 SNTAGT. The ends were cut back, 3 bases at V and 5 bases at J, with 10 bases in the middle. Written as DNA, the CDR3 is TGTGCCAGCAGTGAATCAGGGCCTTATGGCTACACCTTC. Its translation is CASSESGPYGYTF.